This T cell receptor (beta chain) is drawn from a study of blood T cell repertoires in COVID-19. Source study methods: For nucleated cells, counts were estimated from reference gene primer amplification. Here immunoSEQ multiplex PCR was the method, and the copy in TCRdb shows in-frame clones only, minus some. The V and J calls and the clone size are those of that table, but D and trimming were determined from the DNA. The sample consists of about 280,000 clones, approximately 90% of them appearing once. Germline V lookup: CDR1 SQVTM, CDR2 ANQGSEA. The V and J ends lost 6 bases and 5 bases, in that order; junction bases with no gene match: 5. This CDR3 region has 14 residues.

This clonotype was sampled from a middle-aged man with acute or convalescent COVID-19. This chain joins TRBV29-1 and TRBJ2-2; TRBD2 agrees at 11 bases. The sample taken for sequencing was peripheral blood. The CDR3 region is CSVSSGGLTGELFF. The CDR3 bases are TGCAGCGTATCTAGCGGGGGGTTAACCGGGGAGCTGTTTTTT.